The present entry profiles one T cell receptor beta chain with its context. Method: immunoSEQ multiplex PCR; TCRdb's copy keeps in-frame clones and lacks some. Seen here are more than 300,000 clones, around 91% observed once, and the top ten hold 2.5% to 4%. The record originates from a study of blood T cell repertoires in COVID-19. Study overall: The analysed material was cDNA or gDNA that came from T cells, B-cell-depleted T cells, or PBMCs.

CDR1 SQVTM and CDR2 ANQGSEA come from the germline V gene. The V gene lost 5 bases and the J gene lost 4 bases, with 17 bases spanning the gap. The CDR3 length is 15 residues. Sequencing was carried out using peripheral blood. J is TRBJ2-2 and V is TRBV29-1; possible D gene TRBD2, 5 bases. This TCR came from a woman between 18 and 29 years old who had recovered from COVID-19. The CDR3 coding sequence is TGCAGCGTTATTTTGGTTGAGGGCGGCACCGGGGAGCTGTTTTTT. Residues: CSVILVEGGTGELFF.